A selection of T cell receptor beta chains follows, all from one sample in a study of blood T cell repertoires in COVID-19. Clones were read by immunoSEQ multiplex PCR, and TCRdb kept only the in-frame ones, dropping some. The data hold about 370,000 clones, with 80% to 90% observed a single time. The sequencing sample was made of PBMCs or T cells enriched from blood (not recorded which). These receptor sequences come from a man aged 18 to 29 who had recovered from COVID-19. CDR3s include the opening cysteine and the closing phenylalanine or tryptophan. D genes are given only for firm matches. Not all rows give a size; the values are once, few, many and, for expanded clones, a class.

DNA	CDR3	size	D	V	J
TGTGCCATCAGTCCTACGGACAGGGAAAATCAGCCCCAGCATTTT	CAISPTDRENQPQHF	-	TRBD1	TRBV10-3	TRBJ1-5
TGTGCCAGCAGCCAGGGATCAGACAGGGGGCTCTACGAGCAGTACTTC	CASSQGSDRGLYEQYF	-	TRBD1	TRBV3-1/TRBV3-2	TRBJ2-7
TGCGCCAGCAGCTTGACAGGGTCAGCCTACGAGCAGTACTTC	CASSLTGSAYEQYF	once	-	TRBV5-1	TRBJ2-7
TGTGCCAGCAGCGTAATAGCGGGACCCTACAATGAGCAGTTCTTC	CASSVIAGPYNEQFF	-	TRBD2	TRBV9	TRBJ2-1
TGTGCCAGCAGCTTGCACAGTCTAGCGGGGGGTTCCGGGGAGCTGTTTTTT	CASSLHSLAGGSGELFF	-	TRBD2	TRBV5-5	TRBJ2-2
TGTGCCACCAGCAAGACATACCCACAGGGGTACTATAATTCACCCCTCCACTTT	CATSKTYPQGYYNSPLHF	few	TRBD1	TRBV15	TRBJ1-6
TGTGCCAGCAGCTTAGGGACTAGCGCCACCGGGGAGCTGTTTTTT	CASSLGTSATGELFF	-	TRBD2	TRBV11-2	TRBJ2-2
TGTGCCAGCAGCCAGACAGGGGGCGGTGAGACCCAGTACTTC	CASSQTGGGETQYF	few	TRBD1	TRBV7-9	TRBJ2-5
TGTGCCAGCAGTGAGAAGACAGGGTGGCCCTACGAGCAGTACTTC	CASSEKTGWPYEQYF	-	TRBD1	TRBV6-1	TRBJ2-7
TGTGCCAGCAGTTTAACTCAACTCACTGGAAACACCATATATTTT	CASSLTQLTGNTIYF	-	-	TRBV28	TRBJ1-3
TGTGCCAGCAGGGGGGAAGGACAGGGCGCCGGGGAGCTGTTTTTT	CASRGEGQGAGELFF	-	TRBD1	TRBV28	TRBJ2-2
TGTGCCAGTAGTTTTCCGGGACAGAGAGCGTTCTTC	CASSFPGQRAFF	-	TRBD1	TRBV19	TRBJ2-1
TGTGCCAGCAGTTACTCGAAAGAGGATAACTATGGCTACACCTTC	CASSYSKEDNYGYTF	-	-	TRBV6-5	TRBJ1-2
TGTGCCAGCAGCTCCGGGACTAGCGGGATCGCGGTAGGAGGGGAGCAGTTCTTC	CASSSGTSGIAVGGEQFF	-	TRBD2	TRBV28	TRBJ2-1
TGTGCCAGCAGTTTTGTCGCGAATCAGCCCCAGCATTTT	CASSFVANQPQHF	-	-	TRBV12-3/TRBV12-4	TRBJ1-5
TGCAGTGCTCGTGCAACCTCGAGGCCTTTCTTT	CSARATSRPFF	-	-	TRBV20-1	TRBJ1-1
TGTGCCAGTAGTCCTTACAAGAACACTGAAGCTTTCTTT	CASSPYKNTEAFF	-	-	TRBV19	TRBJ1-1
TGCGCCAGCTCGGCGGTGGCGAACACCGGGGAGCTGTTTTTT	CASSAVANTGELFF	-	-	TRBV5-1	TRBJ2-2
TGTGCCTGGAGTGCAGGGGTAGCCTACGAGCAGTACTTC	CAWSAGVAYEQYF	-	-	TRBV30	TRBJ2-7
TGCGCCAGCAGACAGTCGTTCAACTCCTACAATGAGCAGTTCTTC	CASRQSFNSYNEQFF	-	-	TRBV4-1	TRBJ2-1
TGTGCCAGCAGCGTAGGGGACACCTATGGCTACACCTTC	CASSVGDTYGYTF	once	-	TRBV9	TRBJ1-2
TGTGCCACCAGCGCACAGGGTTCTCTGGAGGCCCAGTACTTC	CATSAQGSLEAQYF	few	-	TRBV15	TRBJ2-5
TGTGCCACCTCCCCGATCCGGGGACTAGCGGGGGAGCAGTACTTC	CATSPIRGLAGEQYF	few	TRBD2	TRBV27	TRBJ2-7
TGTGCCAGCAGCCAGGCCGTAAGCAATGAGCAGTTCTTC	CASSQAVSNEQFF	-	-	TRBV16	TRBJ2-1
TGTGCCAGCAGCTCCGTGGGAAACACCATATATTTT	CASSSVGNTIYF	-	-	TRBV7-9	TRBJ1-3
TGTGCCAGCAGTTCGGGACAGCACTACGAGCAGTACTTC	CASSSGQHYEQYF	-	TRBD1	TRBV6-2/TRBV6-3	TRBJ2-7
TGTGCCAGCAGTGACTATAACAGAGAAGCAGACTACACCTTC	CASSDYNREADYTF	-	-	TRBV25-1	TRBJ1-2
TGTGCCAGCAGCCCGACAGGGGCCGGGGCCGGGGAGCTGTTTTTT	CASSPTGAGAGELFF	-	TRBD1	TRBV9	TRBJ2-2
TGCAGCGTTGGGGGGGTCACACAAGATACGCAGTATTTT	CSVGGVTQDTQYF	-	-	TRBV29-1	TRBJ2-3
TGCGCCAGCAGCCAAGTTCCAGGAATGGTTTCGAATGGCTACACCTTC	CASSQVPGMVSNGYTF	-	-	TRBV4-1	TRBJ1-2
TGTGCCAGCAGTTACTCACTAGCGGGGGGGCTGGAGACAGATACGCAGTATTTT	CASSYSLAGGLETDTQYF	-	TRBD2	TRBV6-2/TRBV6-3	TRBJ2-3
TGTGCCTGGACTGGGACAGCGAACACTGAAGCTTTCTTT	CAWTGTANTEAFF	-	TRBD1	TRBV30	TRBJ1-1
TGTGCCAGCTCACCACTCGGGACAGGGATCTATGGCTACACCTTC	CASSPLGTGIYGYTF	once	TRBD1	TRBV18	TRBJ1-2
TGCGCCAGCAGCCTACGCTCTCTGGACAGCTCCTACGAGCAGTACTTC	CASSLRSLDSSYEQYF	once	-	TRBV5-1	TRBJ2-7
TGTGCCAGCAGCTACTGGACAGGCGAGAACACCGGGGAGCTGTTTTTT	CASSYWTGENTGELFF	-	TRBD1	TRBV11-3	TRBJ2-2
TGTGCCACCAGACAGGGTGGGTCCTACAATGAGCAGTTCTTC	CATRQGGSYNEQFF	few	TRBD1	TRBV7-2	TRBJ2-1
TGTGCCAGCAGTTGGACTAGCGGGAGAGGCTATGAGCAGTTCTTC	CASSWTSGRGYEQFF	-	TRBD2	TRBV2	TRBJ2-1
TGTGCCAGCAGCCAAGGCACTCGGGTTGGAGCTTTCTTT	CASSQGTRVGAFF	-	-	TRBV3-1/TRBV3-2	TRBJ1-1
TGCAGTGTGCGCGGGTTTGATACGCAGTATTTT	CSVRGFDTQYF	-	-	TRBV20-1	TRBJ2-3
TGTGCCAGCAGTTTGCGGGGGTCATATAATTCACCCCTCCACTTT	CASSLRGSYNSPLHF	-	-	TRBV27	TRBJ1-6
TGTGCCAGCAGCACAGGGGGAGAATGGGCCGAGCAGTACTTC	CASSTGGEWAEQYF	-	TRBD1	TRBV28	TRBJ2-7